Below, 21 T cell receptor beta chains from the same sample are listed, as sequenced in a study of blood T cell repertoires in COVID-19. Measured with immunoSEQ multiplex PCR; TCRdb has only the in-frame clones, and not every one. The sample has around 180,000 clones; 70% to 90% are singletons. Specimen: peripheral blood. The origin of the receptors is a human donor with active or convalescent COVID-19. The donor label of this sample is uncertain.

This clone was found a few times. The J gene is TRBJ2-5, the V gene TRBV5-5, with TRBD2 identical over 7 bases. Germline V gene sequence: CDR1 SGHKS, CDR2 YYEKEE (reference sequence). This CDR3 is 16 amino acids long. J gave up 6 bases and V 3 bases, and 14 bases lay outside the gene matches. The CDR3 coding sequence is TGTGCCAGCAGCTGGGGGGGTTCCTCCTTTAAACAGACCCAGTACTTC. This sequence encodes CASSWGGSSFKQTQYF.

This chain links TRBV7-9 with TRBJ1-2; no reliable D call. The CDR3 contains 13 residues. Germline V gives CDR1 SEHNR, CDR2 FQNEAQ (reference sequence). Trimming removed 1 base at V and 8 bases at J, with 11 bases between. The CDR3 DNA sequence: TGTGCCAGCAGCTTAGAGAGTGGAGTGGGCTACACCTTC. Amino acids: CASSLESGVGYTF.

The chain carries TRBV6-1 and TRBJ1-5, with 7 nucleotides matching TRBD1. The CDR3 loop spans 17 amino acids. Germline CDR1 reads MNHNS; CDR2 reads SASEGT. The junction had 14 bases not matched to a gene; V was cut back by 3 bases and J by 6 bases. The CDR3 region has the DNA TGTGCCAGCAGTGAGATCGGAAAGGGGGCTTGGTTTCAGCCCCAGCATTTT. Residues: CASSEIGKGAWFQPQHF.

The rearrangement links TRBV4-1 to TRBJ1-1; the D is unclear. Germline V lookup: CDR1 MGHRA, CDR2 YSYEKL. The germline V and J ends were trimmed by 0 bases and 8 bases, with 13 bases remaining between them. This CDR3 has 14 amino acids. CDR3 DNA sequence: TGCGCCAGCAGCCAAGATGCCCCGAGGAGGGAAGCTTTCTTT. Protein sequence: CASSQDAPRREAFF.

This chain joins TRBV19 and TRBJ1-5; no clear D gene. The CDR3 spans 15 residues. Looked up from germline, CDR1 is LNHDA and CDR2 is SQIVND (reference sequence). Trimming removed 0 bases from V and 5 bases from J, with 11 bases in between. The CDR3 sequence is CASSIDHITYQPQHF. CDR3 coding DNA: TGTGCCAGTAGTATAGATCATATCACATATCAGCCCCAGCATTTT. Combining the CDR3 with reference TRBV19 and TRBJ1-5 gives the whole variable domain DGGITQSPKYLFRKEGQNVTLSCEQNLNHDAMYWYRQDPGQGLRLIYYSQIVNDFQKGDIAEGYSVSREKKESFPLTVTSAQKNPTAFYLCASSIDHITYQPQHFGDGTRLSIL.

The chain has TRBV3-1 (or the pseudogene TRBV3-2) and TRBJ1-2; 7 positions agree with TRBD1. The V and J ends lost 2 bases and 8 bases, in that order; junction bases with no gene match: 8. The CDR3 has 14 amino acids. Germline V CDR1 and CDR2: LGHDT, YNNKEL (reference sequence). The CDR3 bases are TGTGCCAGCAGCCAAAAACAGGGGTGGAGGGGCTACACCTTC. This encodes CASSQKQGWRGYTF.

This chain connects TRBV9 to TRBJ1-1, with D hard to call. Germline CDR1 SGDLS, CDR2 YYNGEE. This CDR3 has 14 residues. The ends were cut back, 0 bases at V and 1 base at J, with 7 bases in the middle. The CDR3 coding sequence is TGTGCCAGCAGCGTAGGGGCAGAGAACACTGAAGCTTTCTTT. Its translation is CASSVGAENTEAFF. The full variable domain, its missing parts supplied by reference TRBV9 and TRBJ1-1, is DSGVTQTPKHLITATGQRVTLRCSPRSGDLSVYWYQQSLDQGLQFLIQYYNGEERAKGNILERFSAQQFPDLHSELNLSSLELGDSALYFCASSVGAENTEAFFGQGTRLTVV.

V and J are TRBV25-1 and TRBJ2-3; 8 positions match TRBD1. The CDR3 is 17 amino acids. V lost 3 bases, J lost 2 bases, and 10 bases stayed unmatched. Germline CDR1 MGHDK, CDR2 SYGVNS. The CDR3 nucleotides are TGTGCCAGCAGTGAGTGCACAGGGGGTAGACTCACAGATACGCAGTATTTT. It translates to CASSECTGGRLTDTQYF.

The rearrangement joins TRBV6-5 to TRBJ2-7, with D perhaps matching TRBD1 (6 bases). The germline V gene encodes CDR1 MNHEY and CDR2 SVGAGI. V was cut by 7 bases and J by 0 bases, with 13 bases left in between. The length of the CDR3 is 14 residues. The DNA of the CDR3 is TGTGCCAGCAACTACGACAGGATCTCCTACGAGCAGTACTTC. Translated: CASNYDRISYEQYF.

V usage is TRBV7-8 and J usage is TRBJ2-7; 11 bases agree with TRBD2. There are 18 residues in the CDR3. Germline V CDR1 and CDR2: SGHVS, FQNEAQ. V lost 4 bases to trimming and J lost 3 bases; unmatched junction nucleotides: 14. The CDR3, as DNA: TGTGCCAGCAGCTCGGGGGGCACTAGCGGGAGCAAATTCTACGAGCAGTACTTC. It codes for CASSSGGTSGSKFYEQYF.

The gene calls are TRBV9 and TRBJ2-3; 10 positions agree with TRBD2. The CDR3 runs to 16 residues. Germline V lookup: CDR1 SGDLS, CDR2 YYNGEE. J lost 10 bases, V lost 0 bases, and 11 bases had no gene match. CDR3 bases: TGTGCCAGCAGCGTAGAAGGGAGCGGGGGGGAATACCCGCAGTATTTT. This codes for CASSVEGSGGEYPQYF.

The chain couples TRBV7-6 to TRBJ1-6; no definite D call. This CDR3 contains 14 residues. Germline V gene data show CDR1 as SGHVS and CDR2 as FNYEAQ. With 1 base removed from V and 7 bases from J, the gap between germline ends came to 8 bases. In DNA form, the CDR3 reads TGTGCCAGCAGCTTAGGGGCACGCAATTCACCCCTCCACTTT. The encoded protein is CASSLGARNSPLHF.

The chain couples TRBV2 to TRBJ2-3, with 8 bases lining up with TRBD1. With V trimmed by 5 bases and J by 2 bases, 6 bases remained unmatched. Per the germline V gene, CDR1 is SNHLY and CDR2 is FYNNEI. The CDR3 length is 15 residues. The CDR3 DNA reads as TGTGCCAGCAGTCGGCAGGGGGCTCCCACAGATACGCAGTATTTT. It is translated as CASSRQGAPTDTQYF.

The chain carries TRBV6-5 and TRBJ1-3; the D is unclear. V shed 4 bases and J shed 2 bases, with 6 bases lying between them. Germline V lookup: CDR1 MNHEY, CDR2 SVGAGI. The CDR3 consists of 13 residues. The CDR3 spells CASSWGAGNTIYF. CDR3 nucleotides: TGTGCCAGCAGTTGGGGAGCTGGAAACACCATATATTTT.

This chain joins TRBV9 and TRBJ2-4, with 8 bases lining up with TRBD2. From germline, CDR1 is SGDLS and CDR2 YYNGEE. The CDR3 spans 15 residues. With V trimmed by 4 bases and J by 3 bases, 6 bases remained unmatched. The CDR3 is CASSPGREVKNIQYF. CDR3 DNA: TGTGCCAGCAGCCCAGGGCGGGAGGTCAAAAACATTCAGTACTTC.

The chain recombines TRBV5-1 with TRBJ1-1; TRBD1 matches 7 bases. The CDR3 has 15 amino acids. Germline lookup yields CDR1 SGHRS and CDR2 YFSETQ. The J segment lost 3 bases and the V segment lost 0 bases, leaving 5 bases of the junction unmatched. As DNA, the CDR3 is TGCGCCAGCAGCTTGGGAGGGGGCGCGGACACTGAAGCTTTCTTT. This codes for CASSLGGGADTEAFF.

CDR3 nucleotides: TGTGCCAGCAGCGTAGAGCCCCCCCCTACCGTTAACTATGGCTACACCTTC. Its translation: CASSVEPPPTVNYGYTF. This sequence joins TRBV9 and TRBJ1-2; D not resolved. V dropped 0 bases and J dropped 1 base, with 16 bases sitting between them. The CDR3 consists of 17 residues. Germline V CDR1 and CDR2: SGDLS, YYNGEE.

The chain couples TRBV30 to TRBJ2-5; 9 nucleotides match TRBD2. Germline trimming cut 2 bases from V and 5 bases from J; bases unmatched to any gene: 3. The germline V gene has CDR1 GTSNPN and CDR2 SVGIG (reference sequence). The CDR3 has 13 amino acids. Here the CDR3 DNA reads TGTGCCTGGAGTTGGCGGGGGGGTGAGACCCAGTACTTC. Protein: CAWSWRGGETQYF. Full variable domain (missing parts from reference TRBV30 and TRBJ2-5): SQTIHQWPATLVQPVGSPLSLECTVEGTSNPNLYWYRQAAGRGLQLLFYSVGIGQISSEVPQNLSASRPQDRQFILSSKKLLLSDSGFYLCAWSWRGGETQYFGPGTRLLVL.

The chain joins TRBV18 to TRBJ2-1; 9 nucleotides align to TRBD1. J gave up 8 bases and V 4 bases, and 9 bases lay outside the gene matches. CDR1 is KGHSH and CDR2 is LQKENI in the germline V gene. This CDR3 has 15 residues. The CDR3 sequence: CASSLGTGSWDEQFF. CDR3 coding DNA: TGTGCCAGCTCACTGGGGACAGGGTCCTGGGATGAGCAGTTCTTC.

This sequence joins TRBV6-4 and TRBJ2-3, with D uncertain. Trimming removed 3 bases from V and 5 bases from J, with 9 bases in between. CDR1 and CDR2 from the germline V gene are MRHNA and SNTAGT. The length of the CDR3 is 13 residues. CDR3 loop: CASSEQSLDTQYF. Here the CDR3 DNA reads TGTGCCAGCAGTGAACAGTCCCTAGATACGCAGTATTTT.

The V and J genes are TRBV18 and TRBJ2-1; 7 bases align to TRBD2. CDR3 length equals 13 residues. Unmatched junction bases numbered 4, after V lost 6 bases and J lost 5 bases. Germline V gives CDR1 KGHSH, CDR2 LQKENI. The CDR3 DNA sequence: TGTGCCAGCTCCCGGGGACTAAACAATGAGCAGTTCTTC. Translation gives CASSRGLNNEQFF.